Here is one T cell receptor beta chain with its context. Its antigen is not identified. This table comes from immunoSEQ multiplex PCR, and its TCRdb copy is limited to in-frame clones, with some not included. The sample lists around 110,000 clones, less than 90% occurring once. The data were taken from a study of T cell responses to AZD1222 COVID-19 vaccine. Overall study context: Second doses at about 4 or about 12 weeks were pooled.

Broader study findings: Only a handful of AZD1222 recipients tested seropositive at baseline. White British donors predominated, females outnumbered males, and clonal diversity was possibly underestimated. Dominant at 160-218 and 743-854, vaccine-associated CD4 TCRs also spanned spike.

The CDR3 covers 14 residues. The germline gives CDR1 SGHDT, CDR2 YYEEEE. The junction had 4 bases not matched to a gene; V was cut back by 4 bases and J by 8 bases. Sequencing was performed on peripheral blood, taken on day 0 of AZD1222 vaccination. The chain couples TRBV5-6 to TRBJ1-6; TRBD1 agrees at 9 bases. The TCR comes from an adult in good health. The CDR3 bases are TGTGCCAGCAGCGGCGGGACAGGGCATTCACCCCTCCACTTT. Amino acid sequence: CASSGGTGHSPLHF.